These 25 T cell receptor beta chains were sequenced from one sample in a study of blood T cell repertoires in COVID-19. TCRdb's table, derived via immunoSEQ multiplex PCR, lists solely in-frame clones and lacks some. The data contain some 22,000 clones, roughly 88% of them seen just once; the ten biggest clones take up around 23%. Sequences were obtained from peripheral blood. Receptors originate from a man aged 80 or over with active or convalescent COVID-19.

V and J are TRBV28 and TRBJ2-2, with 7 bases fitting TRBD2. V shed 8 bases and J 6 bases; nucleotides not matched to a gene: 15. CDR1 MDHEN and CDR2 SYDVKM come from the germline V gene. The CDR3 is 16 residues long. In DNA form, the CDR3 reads TGTGCCAGCTCTTATTTAAGCGGGGTAGGAGCCGGGGAGCTGTTTTTT. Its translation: CASSYLSGVGAGELFF.

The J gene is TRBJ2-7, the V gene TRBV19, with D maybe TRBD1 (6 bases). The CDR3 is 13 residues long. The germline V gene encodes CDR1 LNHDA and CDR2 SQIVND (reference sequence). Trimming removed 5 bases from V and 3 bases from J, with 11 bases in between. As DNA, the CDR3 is TGTGCCAGTAGTCCGCAACAGGGCTACGAGCAGTACTTC. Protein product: CASSPQQGYEQYF.

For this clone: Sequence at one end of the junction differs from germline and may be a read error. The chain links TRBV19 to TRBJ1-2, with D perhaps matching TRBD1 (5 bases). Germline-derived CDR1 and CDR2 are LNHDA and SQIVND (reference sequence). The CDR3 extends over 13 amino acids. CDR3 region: CASSMGQGPQDAF. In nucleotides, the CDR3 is TGTGCCAGTAGTATGGGGCAGGGTCCCCAAGATGCCTTC.

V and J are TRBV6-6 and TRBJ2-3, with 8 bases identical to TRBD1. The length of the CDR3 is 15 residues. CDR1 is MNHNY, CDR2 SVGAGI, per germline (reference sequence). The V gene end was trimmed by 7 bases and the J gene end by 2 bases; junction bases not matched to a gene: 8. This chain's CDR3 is CASTLTGGITDTQYF. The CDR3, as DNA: TGTGCCAGCACCCTTACAGGGGGGATCACAGATACGCAGTATTTT.

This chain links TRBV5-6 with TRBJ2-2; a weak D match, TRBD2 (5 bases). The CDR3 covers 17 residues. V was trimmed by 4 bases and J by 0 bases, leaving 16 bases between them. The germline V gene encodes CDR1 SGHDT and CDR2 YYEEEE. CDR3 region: CASSAELWRPNTGELFF. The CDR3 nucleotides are TGTGCCAGCAGCGCCGAACTGTGGAGGCCGAACACCGGGGAGCTGTTTTTT.

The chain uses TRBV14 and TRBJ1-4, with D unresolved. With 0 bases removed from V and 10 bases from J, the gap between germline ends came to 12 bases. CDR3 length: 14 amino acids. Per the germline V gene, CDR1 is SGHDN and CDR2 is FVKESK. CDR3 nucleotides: TGTGCCAGCAGCCAAGATCCCGCGCGAAGAAAACTGTTTTTT. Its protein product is CASSQDPARRKLFF.

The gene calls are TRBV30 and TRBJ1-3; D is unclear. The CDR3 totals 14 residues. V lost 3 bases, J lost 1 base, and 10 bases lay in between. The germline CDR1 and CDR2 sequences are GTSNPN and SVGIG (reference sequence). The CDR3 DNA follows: TGTGCCTGGAGGGGGAGGGAATCTGGAAACACCATATATTTT. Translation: CAWRGRESGNTIYF.

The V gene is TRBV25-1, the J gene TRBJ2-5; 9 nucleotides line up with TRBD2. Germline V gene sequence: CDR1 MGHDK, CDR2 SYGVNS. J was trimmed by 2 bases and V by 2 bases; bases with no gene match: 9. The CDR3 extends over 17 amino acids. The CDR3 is CASSEQGAGGRQETQYF. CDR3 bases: TGTGCCAGCAGTGAACAAGGAGCGGGAGGACGACAAGAGACCCAGTACTTC.

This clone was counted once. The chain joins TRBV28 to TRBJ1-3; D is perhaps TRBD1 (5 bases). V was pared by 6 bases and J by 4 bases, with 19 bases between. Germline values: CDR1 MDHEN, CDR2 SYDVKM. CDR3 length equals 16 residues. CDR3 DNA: TGTGCCAGCAGGGGAAGACAGCCCTCACCGGGAAACACCATATATTTT. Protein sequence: CASRGRQPSPGNTIYF.

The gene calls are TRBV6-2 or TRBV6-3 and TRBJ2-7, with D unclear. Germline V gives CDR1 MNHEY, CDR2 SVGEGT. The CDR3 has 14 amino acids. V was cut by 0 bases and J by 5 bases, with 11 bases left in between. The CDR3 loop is CASSYSIPRDEQYF. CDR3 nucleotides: TGTGCCAGCAGTTACTCGATTCCCCGCGACGAGCAGTACTTC.

DNA of the CDR3: TGTGCCAGCAGCTTAGGTCTAGCGGGGAAGCAGTTCTTC. Its protein is CASSLGLAGKQFF. The rearrangement links TRBV7-9 to TRBJ2-1; 9 bases line up with TRBD2. V gave up 1 base and J gave up 11 bases; unmatched junction bases: 3. From germline, CDR1 is SEHNR and CDR2 FQNEAQ (reference sequence). This CDR3 comprises 13 residues.

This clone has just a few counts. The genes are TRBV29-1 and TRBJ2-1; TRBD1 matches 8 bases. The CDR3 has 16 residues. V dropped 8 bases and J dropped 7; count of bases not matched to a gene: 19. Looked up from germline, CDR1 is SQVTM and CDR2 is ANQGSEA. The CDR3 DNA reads TGCAGCACTACTCGTACTCCGGGACAGGATCGAAATGAGCAGTTCTTC. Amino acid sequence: CSTTRTPGQDRNEQFF.

The CDR3 sequence is CASNGLAFRSYEQYF. CDR3 DNA: TGTGCCAGCAATGGACTAGCGTTTCGCTCCTACGAGCAGTACTTC. This chain uses TRBV2 with TRBJ2-7, with 9 nucleotides matching TRBD2. The germline gives CDR1 SNHLY, CDR2 FYNNEI. V lost 7 bases and J lost 0; bases outside the gene matches: 7. This CDR3 comprises 15 residues. The whole variable domain, remainder taken from reference TRBV2 and TRBJ2-7, is EPEVTQTPSHQVTQMGQEVILRCVPISNHLYFYWYRQILGQKVEFLVSFYNNEISEKSEIFDDQFSVERPDGSNFTLKIRSTKLEDSAMYFCASNGLAFRSYEQYFGPGTRLTVT.

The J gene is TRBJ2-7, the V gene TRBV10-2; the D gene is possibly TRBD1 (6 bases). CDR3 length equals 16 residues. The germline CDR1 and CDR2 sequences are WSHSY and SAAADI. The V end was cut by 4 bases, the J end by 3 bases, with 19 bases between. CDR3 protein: CASSGSFGQRNYEQYF. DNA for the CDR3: TGCGCCAGCAGTGGGAGTTTTGGACAGCGGAACTACGAGCAGTACTTC.

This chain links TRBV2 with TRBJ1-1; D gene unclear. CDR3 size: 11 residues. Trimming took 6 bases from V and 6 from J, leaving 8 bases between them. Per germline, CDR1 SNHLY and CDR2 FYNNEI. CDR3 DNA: TGTGCCAGCAGGGAGCTCGCTGAAGCTTTCTTT. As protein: CASRELAEAFF.

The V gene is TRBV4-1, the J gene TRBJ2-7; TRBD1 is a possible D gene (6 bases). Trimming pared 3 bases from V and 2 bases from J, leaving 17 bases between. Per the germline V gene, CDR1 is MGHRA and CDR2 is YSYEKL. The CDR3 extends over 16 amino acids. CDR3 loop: CASSQQSQGPAYEQYF. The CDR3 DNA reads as TGCGCCAGCAGCCAGCAATCCCAGGGGCCGGCCTACGAGCAGTACTTC.

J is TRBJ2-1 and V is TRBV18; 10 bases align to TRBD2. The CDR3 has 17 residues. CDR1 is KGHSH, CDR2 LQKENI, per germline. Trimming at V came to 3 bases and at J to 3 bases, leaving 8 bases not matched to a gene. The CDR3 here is CASSPEHSGGNYNEQFF. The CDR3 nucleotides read TGTGCCAGCTCACCCGAACATAGCGGGGGGAACTACAATGAGCAGTTCTTC.

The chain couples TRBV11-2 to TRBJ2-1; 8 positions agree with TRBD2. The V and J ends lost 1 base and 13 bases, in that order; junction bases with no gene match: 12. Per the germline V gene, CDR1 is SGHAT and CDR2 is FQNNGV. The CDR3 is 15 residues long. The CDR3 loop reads CASSLVVAGLSEQFF. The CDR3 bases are TGTGCCAGCAGCTTAGTAGTAGCGGGGCTCTCGGAACAGTTCTTC. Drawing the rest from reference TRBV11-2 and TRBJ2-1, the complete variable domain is EAGVAQSPRYKIIEKRQSVAFWCNPISGHATLYWYQQILGQGPKLLIQFQNNGVVDDSQLPKDRFSAERLKGVDSTLKIQPAKLEDSAVYLCASSLVVAGLSEQFFGPGTRLTVL.

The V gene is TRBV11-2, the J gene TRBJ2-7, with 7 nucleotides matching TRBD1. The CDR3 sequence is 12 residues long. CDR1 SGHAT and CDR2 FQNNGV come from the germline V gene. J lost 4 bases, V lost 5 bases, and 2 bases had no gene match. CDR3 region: CASSPGQYEQYF. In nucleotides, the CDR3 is TGTGCCAGCAGCCCGGGACAGTACGAGCAGTACTTC.

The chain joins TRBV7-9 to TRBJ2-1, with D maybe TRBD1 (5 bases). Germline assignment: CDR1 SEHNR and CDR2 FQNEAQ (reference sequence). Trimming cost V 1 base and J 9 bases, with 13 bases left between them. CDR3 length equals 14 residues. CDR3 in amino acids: CASSLGANTGEQFF. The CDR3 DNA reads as TGTGCCAGCAGCTTAGGTGCTAACACAGGTGAGCAGTTCTTC.

This chain's CDR3 is CAWSVFGGNTEAFF. The DNA of the CDR3 is TGTGCCTGGAGTGTCTTCGGCGGGAACACTGAAGCTTTCTTT. The chain has TRBV30 and TRBJ1-1; D not resolved. This CDR3 spans 14 amino acids. The germline gives CDR1 GTSNPN, CDR2 SVGIG (reference sequence). The ends were cut back, 0 bases at V and 1 base at J, with 9 bases in the middle.

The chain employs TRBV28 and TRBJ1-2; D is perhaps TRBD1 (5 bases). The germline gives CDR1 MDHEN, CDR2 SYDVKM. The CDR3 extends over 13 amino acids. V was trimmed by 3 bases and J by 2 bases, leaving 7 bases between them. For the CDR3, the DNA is TGTGCCAGCAGTTTGGCAGGGAACTATGGCTACACCTTC. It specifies CASSLAGNYGYTF.

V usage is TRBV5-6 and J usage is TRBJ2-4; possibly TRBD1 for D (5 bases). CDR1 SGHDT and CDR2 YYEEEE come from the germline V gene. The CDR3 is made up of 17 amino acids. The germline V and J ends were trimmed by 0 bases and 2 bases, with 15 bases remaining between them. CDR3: CASSLVVPGWSKNIQYF. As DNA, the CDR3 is TGTGCCAGCAGCTTGGTGGTGCCAGGGTGGTCCAAAAACATTCAGTACTTC.

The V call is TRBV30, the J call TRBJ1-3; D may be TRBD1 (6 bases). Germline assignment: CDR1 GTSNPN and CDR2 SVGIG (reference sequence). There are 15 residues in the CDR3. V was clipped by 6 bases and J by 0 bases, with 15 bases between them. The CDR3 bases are TGTGCCTGTTCCCACCTAGGGGGCTCTGGAAACACCATATATTTT. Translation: CACSHLGGSGNTIYF.

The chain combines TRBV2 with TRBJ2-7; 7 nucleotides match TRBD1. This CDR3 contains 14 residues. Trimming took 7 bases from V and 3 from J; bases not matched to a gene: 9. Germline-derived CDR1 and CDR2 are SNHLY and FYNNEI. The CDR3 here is CASTAGTEVYEQYF. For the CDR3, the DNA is TGTGCCAGCACCGCCGGGACAGAGGTCTACGAGCAGTACTTC.